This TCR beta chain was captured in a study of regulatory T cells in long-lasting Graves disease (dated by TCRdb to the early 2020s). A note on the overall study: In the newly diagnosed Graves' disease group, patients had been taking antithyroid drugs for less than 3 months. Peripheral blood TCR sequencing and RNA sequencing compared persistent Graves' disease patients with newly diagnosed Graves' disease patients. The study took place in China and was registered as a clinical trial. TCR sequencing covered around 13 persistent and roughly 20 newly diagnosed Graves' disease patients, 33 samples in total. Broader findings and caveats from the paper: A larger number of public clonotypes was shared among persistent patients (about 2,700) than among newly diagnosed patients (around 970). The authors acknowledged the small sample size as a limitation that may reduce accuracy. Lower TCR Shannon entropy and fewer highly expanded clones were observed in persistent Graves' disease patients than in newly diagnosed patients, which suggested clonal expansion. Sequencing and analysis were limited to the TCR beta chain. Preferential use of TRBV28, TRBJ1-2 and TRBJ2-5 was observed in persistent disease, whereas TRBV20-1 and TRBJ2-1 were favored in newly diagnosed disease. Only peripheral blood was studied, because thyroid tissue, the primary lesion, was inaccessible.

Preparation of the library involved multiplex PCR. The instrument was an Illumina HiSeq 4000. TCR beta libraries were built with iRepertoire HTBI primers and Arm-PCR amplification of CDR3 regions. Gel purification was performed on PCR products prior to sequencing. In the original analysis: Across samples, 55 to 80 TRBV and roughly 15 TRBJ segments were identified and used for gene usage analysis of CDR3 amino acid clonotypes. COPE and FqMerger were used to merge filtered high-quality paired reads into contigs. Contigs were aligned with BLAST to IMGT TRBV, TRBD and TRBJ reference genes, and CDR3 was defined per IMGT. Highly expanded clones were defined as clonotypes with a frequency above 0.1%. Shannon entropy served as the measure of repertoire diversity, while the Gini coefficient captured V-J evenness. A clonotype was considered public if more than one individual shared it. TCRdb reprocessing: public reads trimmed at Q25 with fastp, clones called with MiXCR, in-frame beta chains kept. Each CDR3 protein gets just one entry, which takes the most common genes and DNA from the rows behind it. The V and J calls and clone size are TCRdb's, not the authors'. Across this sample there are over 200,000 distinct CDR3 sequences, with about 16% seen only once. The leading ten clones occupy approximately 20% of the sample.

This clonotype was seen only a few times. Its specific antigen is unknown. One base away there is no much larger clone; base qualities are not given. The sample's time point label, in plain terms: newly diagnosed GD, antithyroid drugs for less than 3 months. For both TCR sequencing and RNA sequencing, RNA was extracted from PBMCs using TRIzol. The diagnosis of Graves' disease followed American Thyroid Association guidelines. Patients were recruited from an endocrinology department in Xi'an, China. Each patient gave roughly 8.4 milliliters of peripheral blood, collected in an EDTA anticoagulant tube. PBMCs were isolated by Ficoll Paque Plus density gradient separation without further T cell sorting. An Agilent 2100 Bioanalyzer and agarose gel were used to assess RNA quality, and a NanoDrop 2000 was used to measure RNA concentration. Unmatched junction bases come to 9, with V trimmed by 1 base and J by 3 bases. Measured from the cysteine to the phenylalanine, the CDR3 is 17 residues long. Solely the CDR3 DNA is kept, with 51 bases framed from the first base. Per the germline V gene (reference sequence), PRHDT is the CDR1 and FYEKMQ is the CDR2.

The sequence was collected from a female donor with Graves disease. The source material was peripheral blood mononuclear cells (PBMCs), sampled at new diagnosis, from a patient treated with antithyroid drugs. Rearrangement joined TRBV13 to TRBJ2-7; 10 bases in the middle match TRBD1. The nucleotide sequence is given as TGTGCCAGCAGCTTAGAGACCCCCGACAGGGGGCTCTACGAGCAGTACTTC. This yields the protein CASSLETPDRGLYEQYF.